Listed here are 15 T cell receptor beta chains from one sample, sequenced in a study of cytomegalovirus exposure and HLA in healthy donors. Researchers ran the PCR with 60 Vbeta and 13 Jbeta primers. This table comes from immunoSEQ multiplex PCR, and its TCRdb copy is limited to in-frame clones, with some not included. Of more than 150,000 clones in the sample, roughly 80% were seen once. The specimen sequenced was PBMCs. These receptors all stem from a man in his forties in good health and CMV-seropositive.

The chain has TRBV7-3 and TRBJ1-1; 9 nucleotides agree with TRBD1. This CDR3 is built from 17 residues. Germline assignment: CDR1 SGHTA and CDR2 FQGTGA. The V segment lost 5 bases and the J segment 0 bases; nucleotides outside the gene matches: 10. CDR3 nucleotides: TGTGCCAGCAGCCTACCGGGACAGGGTGTTATGAACACTGAAGCTTTCTTT. Translated: CASSLPGQGVMNTEAFF.

The V call is TRBV10-3, the J call TRBJ2-3; D may be TRBD1 (5 bases). The CDR3 sequence is 13 residues long. V lost 6 bases and J 0 bases, leaving 7 bases between the germline ends. Germline CDR1 ENHRY, CDR2 SYGVKD. Here the CDR3 DNA reads TGTGCCATCAGAGACAGTAGCACAGATACGCAGTATTTT. This sequence encodes CAIRDSSTDTQYF.

This chain links TRBV7-2 with TRBJ1-1, with D tentatively TRBD1 (6 bases). The CDR3 has 13 residues. With 6 bases removed from V and 0 bases from J, the gap between germline ends came to 8 bases. The germline V gene encodes CDR1 SGHTA and CDR2 FQGNSA. The CDR3 is CASRGTMNTEAFF. The DNA of the CDR3 is TGTGCCAGCAGAGGGACAATGAACACTGAAGCTTTCTTT.

This clone was detected only once. The rearrangement uses TRBV30 and TRBJ2-7; TRBD1 is a possible D gene (6 bases). Germline assignment: CDR1 GTSNPN and CDR2 SVGIG (reference sequence). V shed 4 bases and J shed 2 bases, with 9 bases lying between them. The CDR3 covers 12 residues. The CDR3 DNA reads TGTGCCTGGAATGCAGGGGCCTACGAGCAGTACTTC. Residues: CAWNAGAYEQYF.

V usage is TRBV5-1 and J usage is TRBJ2-5; D ambiguous. The J call may not be correct, given that the DNA end is closer to TRBJ2-7. This CDR3 has 10 amino acids. The V gene's germline CDR1 is SGHRS and CDR2 YFSETQ. For the CDR3, the DNA is TGCGCCAGCAGCACCTACGAGCAGTACTTC. It specifies CASSTYEQYF.

The J gene is TRBJ1-6, the V gene TRBV4-3; D is unclear. The CDR3 extends over 16 amino acids. Trimming took off 0 bases at V and 8 bases at J, with 14 bases between the two ends. The germline CDR1 and CDR2 sequences are LGHNA and YSLEER. CDR3 sequence reads: CASSQEGRHRDSPLHF. The CDR3 coding sequence is TGCGCCAGCAGCCAAGAAGGAAGACATCGAGATTCACCCCTCCACTTT.

The sample holds one count of this clone. The V call is TRBV4-1, the J call TRBJ2-7, with TRBD2 matching 7 bases. Trimming cost V 3 bases and J 4 bases; bases outside gene matches: 18. CDR1 is MGHRA, CDR2 YSYEKL, per germline. The CDR3 loop spans 18 amino acids. The CDR3 is CASSHPPRGSANDYEQYF. The CDR3 DNA follows: TGCGCCAGCAGCCACCCCCCCCGCGGGAGTGCTAACGATTACGAGCAGTACTTC.

The chain has TRBV19 and TRBJ2-1, with D tentatively TRBD1 (5 bases). CDR3 length: 16 residues. Germline V gene lookup returns CDR1 LNHDA and CDR2 SQIVND (reference sequence). The V end was cut by 4 bases, the J end by 0 bases, with 13 bases between. The CDR3 coding sequence is TGTGCCAGTAGTAATAGGGGCAGCAGCTCCTACAATGAGCAGTTCTTC. It codes for CASSNRGSSSYNEQFF. Based on the CDR3 plus reference TRBV19 and TRBJ2-1, the full variable domain is DGGITQSPKYLFRKEGQNVTLSCEQNLNHDAMYWYRQDPGQGLRLIYYSQIVNDFQKGDIAEGYSVSREKKESFPLTVTSAQKNPTAFYLCASSNRGSSSYNEQFFGPGTRLTVL.

This sequence joins TRBV6-4 and TRBJ2-2; a weak D match, TRBD1 (6 bases). The germline gives CDR1 MRHNA, CDR2 SNTAGT. The CDR3 contains 13 residues. Between the trimmed V and J ends, which lost 10 bases and 1 base, there was a span of 10 bases. The CDR3 nucleotides are TGTGCCACCTCGGACAGGAACACCGGGGAGCTGTTTTTT. Translating gives CATSDRNTGELFF.

This clone was detected only once. The chain joins TRBV6-5 to TRBJ2-7; TRBD1 agrees at 9 bases. The V gene's germline CDR1 is MNHEY and CDR2 SVGAGI. There are 15 residues in the CDR3. Trimming at V came to 5 bases and at J to 4 bases, leaving 9 bases not matched to a gene. The CDR3 reads CASSASAGTGYEQYF. The CDR3 DNA reads as TGTGCCAGCAGTGCCTCCGCGGGGACAGGGTACGAGCAGTACTTC.

As DNA, the CDR3 is TGTGCCAGCAGCAAAGGGCCGGAGTTGACAGGGAGAAGCGAAAAACTGTTTTTT. The encoded protein is CASSKGPELTGRSEKLFF. V and J are TRBV21-1 and TRBJ1-4; the table's D gene call, TRBD1, was not cross checked with the DNA. TRBV21-1 is assigned pseudogene status. The CDR3 loop spans 18 amino acids.

In DNA form, the CDR3 reads TGTGCCAGCAGCTTAGCGGGGTCCGGAAACACCATATATTTT. Its protein is CASSLAGSGNTIYF. V and J are TRBV7-3 and TRBJ1-3; D unclear. This CDR3 is built from 14 residues. The germline V gene encodes CDR1 SGHTA and CDR2 FQGTGA. V gave up 2 bases and J gave up 4 bases, with 9 bases separating them.

The CDR3 protein is CASSMDSSYGNTIYF. CDR3 bases: TGTGCCAGCAGCATGGACAGCTCATATGGAAACACCATATATTTT. This chain links TRBV5-4 with TRBJ1-3, with D perhaps TRBD1 (6 bases). V lost 4 bases to trimming and J lost 3 bases, with 14 bases between them. CDR3 length equals 15 residues. Germline values: CDR1 SGHNT, CDR2 YYREEE (reference sequence).

V and J are TRBV7-3 and TRBJ2-1; 9 nucleotides align to TRBD2. Germline CDR1 and CDR2: SGHTA and FQGTGA. This CDR3 has 19 residues. The J segment lost 2 bases and the V segment lost 4 bases, leaving 15 bases of the junction unmatched. The DNA of the CDR3 is TGTGCCAGCAGCTCCCGGGTTTCTAGCGGGGCCCTTGCCTACAATGAGCAGTTCTTC. It specifies CASSSRVSSGALAYNEQFF.

CDR3 DNA sequence: TGTGCCAGCAGCCACGCCTCGGACAGGCGCGGCGCATCTTTCTTT. This gives the protein CASSHASDRRGASFF. The rearrangement links TRBV7-9 to TRBJ1-1; 7 nucleotides match TRBD1. V was pared by 5 bases and J by 12 bases, with 18 bases of the junction left unmatched. Germline V lookup: CDR1 SEHNR, CDR2 FQNEAQ (reference sequence). CDR3 length: 15 amino acids.